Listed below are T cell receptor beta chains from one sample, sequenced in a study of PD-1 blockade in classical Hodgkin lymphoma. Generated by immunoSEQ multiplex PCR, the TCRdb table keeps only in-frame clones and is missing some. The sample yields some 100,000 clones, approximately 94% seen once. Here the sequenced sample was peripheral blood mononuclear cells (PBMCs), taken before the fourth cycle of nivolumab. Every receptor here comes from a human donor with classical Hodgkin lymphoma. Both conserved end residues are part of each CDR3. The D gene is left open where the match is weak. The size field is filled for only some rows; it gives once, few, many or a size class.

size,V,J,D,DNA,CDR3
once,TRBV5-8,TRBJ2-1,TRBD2,TGTGCCAGCAGGTATTTAGCGGGAGACAATGAGCAGTTCTTC,CASRYLAGDNEQFF
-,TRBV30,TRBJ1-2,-,TGTGCCTGTACAGGGTATAACTATGGCTACACCTTC,CACTGYNYGYTF
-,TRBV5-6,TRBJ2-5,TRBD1,TGTGCCAGCAGCTTCCCGGGACAGGGACAAGAGACCCAGTACTTC,CASSFPGQGQETQYF
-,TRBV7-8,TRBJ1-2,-,TGTGCCAGCAGCTCCGCCCACGGGGTTGACTATGGCTACACCTTC,CASSSAHGVDYGYTF
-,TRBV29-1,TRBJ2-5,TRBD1,TGCAGCGTTGGGACAGGCGGGCAAGAGACCCAGTACTTC,CSVGTGGQETQYF
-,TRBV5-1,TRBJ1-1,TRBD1,TGCGCCAGCAGCTTGGTTACAGGGGACACTGAAGCTTTCTTT,CASSLVTGDTEAFF
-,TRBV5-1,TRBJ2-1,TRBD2,TGCGCCAGCAGCGTGGGGACTAGCGGGGCCTACAATGAGCAGTTCTTC,CASSVGTSGAYNEQFF
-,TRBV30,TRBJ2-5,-,TGTGCCTGGAGTTCCGGCGAGACCCAGTACTTC,CAWSSGETQYF
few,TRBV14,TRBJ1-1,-,TGTGCCAGCAGCCGGCGACAGATCATGAACACTGAAGCTTTCTTT,CASSRRQIMNTEAFF
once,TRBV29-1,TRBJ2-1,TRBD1,TGCAGCGTCCTAGAGGGGGCCTACTACAATGAGCAGTTCTTC,CSVLEGAYYNEQFF
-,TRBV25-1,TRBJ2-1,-,TGTGCCAGCAGTGCGTTCCTGATCCACAATGAGCAGTTCTTC,CASSAFLIHNEQFF
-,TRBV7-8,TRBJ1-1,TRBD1,TGTGCCAGCAGAACGACGGGACAGACGTTAGGTGAAGCTTTCTTT,CASRTTGQTLGEAFF
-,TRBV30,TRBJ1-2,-,TGTGCCTGGGATACGGGACACTATGGCTACACCTTC,CAWDTGHYGYTF
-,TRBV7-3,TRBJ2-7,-,TGTGCCAGCAGCTCAGTCAGTAGGCCCAGGGAGGCCCCAGGCTACGAGCAGTACTTC,CASSSVSRPREAPGYEQYF